Listed below are T cell receptor beta chains from one sample, sequenced in a study of lymphopenia after photon versus proton radiotherapy. The protocol was immunoSEQ multiplex PCR, while the TCRdb copy is restricted to in-frame clones and leaves out a portion. This table has some 14,000 clones, 82% appearing once. The sample here was peripheral blood, taken from a patient treated with photon-based radiotherapy. These receptors were obtained from a man aged 45-65 years with gastric cancer. Both conserved end residues are part of each CDR3. The D gene is left open where the match is weak. Clone size is shown for a subset of rows, as once, few, many or a class of expanded clone.

CASSQDRGGSPLHF | TGTGCCAGCAGCCAAGATCGAGGAGGGTCACCCCTCCACTTT | TRBJ1-6 | . | . | TRBV14
CSVRGNQETQYF | TGCAGCGTTAGGGGGAACCAAGAGACCCAGTACTTC | TRBJ2-5 | . | . | TRBV29-1
CAWSSGTEAFF | TGTGCCTGGAGTAGTGGGACTGAAGCTTTCTTT | TRBJ1-1 | . | . | TRBV30
CASSAYGGPDQPQHF | TGTGCCAGCAGCGCTTACGGGGGTCCGGATCAGCCCCAGCATTTT | TRBJ1-5 | . | . | TRBV9
CSARVTEKQYF | TGCAGTGCTAGAGTTACCGAGAAACAGTACTTC | TRBJ2-7 | . | . | TRBV20-1
CASSASRDLYNEQFF | TGTGCCAGCAGTGCATCCCGGGACTTGTACAATGAGCAGTTCTTC | TRBJ2-1 | . | once | TRBV25-1
CASSESVRATNEKLFF | TGTGCCAGCAGTGAAAGTGTTAGGGCAACTAATGAAAAACTGTTTTTT | TRBJ1-4 | . | . | TRBV6-1
CASSLTGMLYGYTF | TGTGCCAGCAGTTTAACCGGGATGCTCTATGGCTACACCTTC | TRBJ1-2 | . | . | TRBV27
CASSESGRGVMNTEAFF | TGCGCCAGCAGTGAGTCGGGAAGGGGCGTCATGAACACTGAAGCTTTCTTT | TRBJ1-1 | . | . | TRBV10-2
CASRATNTGELFF | TGCGCCAGCAGGGCAACGAACACCGGGGAGCTGTTTTTT | TRBJ2-2 | . | once | TRBV10-1
CASSWTGGNYGYTF | TGTGCCAGCAGTTGGACAGGGGGCAACTATGGCTACACCTTC | TRBJ1-2 | TRBD1 | . | TRBV27
CASSPQGYYTF | TGTGCCAGCAGTCCACAGGGATACTACACCTTC | TRBJ1-2 | . | . | TRBV6-6
CASSVSPNRMQETQYF | TGTGCCAGCAGCGTGAGCCCTAATCGAATGCAAGAGACCCAGTACTTC | TRBJ2-5 | . | . | TRBV9
CASSTLAGGPRSDTQYF | TGTGCCAGCAGTACATTAGCGGGGGGGCCTAGATCAGATACGCAGTATTTT | TRBJ2-3 | TRBD2 | . | TRBV28
CASSQGQINEKLFF | TGTGCCAGCAGCCAGGGACAGATCAATGAAAAACTGTTTTTT | TRBJ1-4 | TRBD1 | few | TRBV7-2
CASNWIAGESDTQYF | TGCGCCAGCAACTGGATAGCGGGGGAATCCGATACGCAGTATTTT | TRBJ2-3 | TRBD2 | . | TRBV5-1
CASSPVTGQETQYF | TGTGCCAGCTCACCCGTAACAGGCCAAGAGACCCAGTACTTC | TRBJ2-5 | . | once | TRBV18
CASSFVTGQENTEAFF | TGCGCCAGCAGCTTTGTGACAGGGCAGGAGAACACTGAAGCTTTCTTT | TRBJ1-1 | TRBD1 | . | TRBV5-1
CASSIKDREFEQYF | TGTGCCAGCAGCATAAAGGACAGGGAGTTCGAGCAGTACTTC | TRBJ2-7 | . | . | TRBV21-1
CAIPDGNYGYTF | TGTGCCATCCCAGACGGGAACTATGGCTACACCTTC | TRBJ1-2 | . | few | TRBV10-3
CAWGQGFVHGYTF | TGTGCCTGGGGACAGGGGTTTGTTCATGGCTACACCTTC | TRBJ1-2 | TRBD1 | . | TRBV30
CASRKGGAGNTIYF | TGTGCCAGCAGAAAGGGGGGCGCGGGAAACACCATATATTTT | TRBJ1-3 | . | . | TRBV6-5
CASSELGLAGGETQYF | TGTGCCAGCAGTGAATTGGGCCTAGCGGGGGGAGAGACCCAGTACTTC | TRBJ2-5 | TRBD2 | . | TRBV25-1
CASSYSTGIAEAFF | TGTGCCAGCAGTTACTCCACAGGGATTGCTGAAGCTTTCTTT | TRBJ1-1 | . | . | TRBV6-6
CASIPQGSTYGYTF | TGTGCCAGTATCCCTCAGGGTAGTACCTATGGCTACACCTTC | TRBJ1-2 | . | once | TRBV19
CASSPGGRENSPLHF | TGTGCCAGCTCACCAGGGGGCAGGGAGAATTCACCCCTCCACTTT | TRBJ1-6 | . | few | TRBV18
CASRGTGGRETQYF | TGTGCCAGTAGAGGGACGGGGGGGAGAGAGACCCAGTACTTC | TRBJ2-5 | TRBD2 | . | TRBV19